The 13 T cell receptor beta chains listed next were all sequenced from one sample in a study of cytomegalovirus exposure and HLA in healthy donors. Primers for the PCR totalled 60 Vbeta and 13 Jbeta. Sequenced by immunoSEQ multiplex PCR; TCRdb stores in-frame clones only, minus some. The table has 75,000 to 100,000 clones, approximately 7.1% seen once. The sequencing input was PBMCs. These receptors all come from a middle-aged man in good health and CMV-seronegative.

The chain links TRBV4-1 to TRBJ2-5, with D possibly TRBD1 on 6 matching bases. Near its end, the DNA agrees better with TRBJ2-7, so the J call may be wrong. CDR3 length equals 13 residues. In germline, CDR1 is MGHRA, CDR2 YSYEKL. The CDR3 DNA reads TGCGCCAGCAGCCTCGACTCAGGGGACGAGCAGTACTTC. Protein: CASSLDSGDEQYF.

The rearrangement uses TRBV6-1 and TRBJ2-1, with 11 bases matching TRBD2. The CDR3 is 15 amino acids. J lost 6 bases, V lost 7 bases, and 8 bases had no gene match. CDR1 MNHNS and CDR2 SASEGT come from the germline V gene. CDR3 in amino acids: CASMLSSGGINEQFF. The CDR3 DNA sequence: TGTGCCAGCATGCTGTCTAGCGGGGGGATCAATGAGCAGTTCTTC.

V gene TRBV4-2 combines with J gene TRBJ2-1; D is perhaps TRBD2 (6 bases). The CDR3 totals 16 residues. Germline CDR1 LGHNA, CDR2 YNFKEQ. V lost 0 bases and J 4 bases, leaving 13 bases between the germline ends. CDR3 sequence reads: CASSQDLGGQYNEQFF. The CDR3 nucleotides are TGTGCCAGCAGCCAAGATCTGGGAGGACAATACAATGAGCAGTTCTTC.

In this sample, this clone turned up a few times. The chain employs TRBV11-2 and TRBJ2-5; D is unclear. Germline V gives CDR1 SGHAT, CDR2 FQNNGV. CDR3 length: 13 amino acids. Trimming took 0 bases from V and 5 from J, leaving 7 bases between them. The CDR3 reads CASSLDFTETQYF. CDR3 bases: TGTGCCAGCAGCTTAGATTTCACTGAGACCCAGTACTTC.

The rearrangement uses TRBV4-2 and TRBJ1-1; weak D call: TRBD1 (6 bases). Germline V gives CDR1 LGHNA, CDR2 YNFKEQ. The ends were cut back, 4 bases at V and 1 base at J, with 7 bases in the middle. The CDR3 covers 13 residues. The chain's CDR3 is CASSLGQNTEAFF. In DNA, the CDR3 is TGTGCCAGCAGCCTGGGACAGAACACTGAAGCTTTCTTT.

The sample holds a few counts of this clone. V usage is TRBV25-1 and J usage is TRBJ2-7, with unresolved D. With 8 bases removed from V and 7 bases from J, the gap between germline ends came to 15 bases. CDR3 length: 12 amino acids. Germline values: CDR1 MGHDK, CDR2 SYGVNS. CDR3 in amino acids: CASSTGAWEQYF. The DNA of the CDR3 is TGTGCCAGCTCCACCGGAGCTTGGGAGCAGTACTTC.

This clone appeared a few times. V gene TRBV7-9 combines with J gene TRBJ2-1; 14 bases agree with TRBD2. The germline V gene encodes CDR1 SEHNR and CDR2 FQNEAQ (reference sequence). CDR3 length: 17 amino acids. V trimming: 5 bases; J trimming: 4 bases; junction bases outside the gene matches: 7. The CDR3 DNA follows: TGTGCCAGCAGCACACGGACTAGCGGGGGGTCTTACAATGAGCAGTTCTTC. Translating gives CASSTRTSGGSYNEQFF.

This clone was detected a few times. Compared with germline, one end of the junction differs, possibly owing to a read error. The J gene is TRBJ1-1, the V gene TRBV27, with D hard to call. Germline V CDR1 and CDR2: MNHEY, SMNVEV (reference sequence). The length of the CDR3 is 14 residues. CDR3 in amino acids: CASSSRTGGTEPFF. CDR3 DNA sequence: TGTGCCAGCAGTTCGAGGACCGGAGGAACTGAACCTTTCTTT.

This clone turned up a few times. The J gene is TRBJ2-5, the V gene TRBV14; 10 nucleotides line up with TRBD2. CDR1 is SGHDN and CDR2 is FVKESK in the germline V gene. V lost 3 bases and J lost 2; bases outside the gene matches: 15. The CDR3 loop spans 19 amino acids. This CDR3 reads CASSHIPRNSGGIQETQYF. CDR3 in DNA: TGTGCCAGCAGCCATATACCGAGAAATAGCGGGGGGATACAAGAGACCCAGTACTTC.

The chain is built from TRBV28 and TRBJ1-2; D not resolved. The CDR3 runs 13 residues. Germline V gives CDR1 MDHEN, CDR2 SYDVKM. Trimming stripped 4 bases from V and 8 bases from J, with 14 bases between. CDR3 coding DNA: TGTGCCAGCAGTTCAGACTATTTCTTGGGCTACACCTTC. It is translated as CASSSDYFLGYTF.

V gene TRBV28 combines with J gene TRBJ1-5; the match to TRBD1 covers 8 bases. V gave up 6 bases and J gave up 8 bases; unmatched junction bases: 12. Germline V lookup: CDR1 MDHEN, CDR2 SYDVKM. This CDR3 has 15 amino acids. The CDR3 is CASSPQDRAVKPQHF. The CDR3 nucleotides are TGTGCCAGCAGCCCACAGGACAGGGCGGTTAAGCCCCAGCATTTT. Using reference TRBV28 and TRBJ1-5 for the parts outside the CDR3, the full variable domain is DVKVTQSSRYLVKRTGEKVFLECVQDMDHENMFWYRQDPGLGLRLIYFSYDVKMKEKGDIPEGYSVSREKKERFSLILESASTNQTSMYLCASSPQDRAVKPQHFGDGTRLSIL.

This chain uses TRBV7-3 with TRBJ1-6; TRBD1 agrees at 7 bases. The CDR3 consists of 14 residues. The J segment lost 7 bases and the V segment lost 3 bases, leaving 3 bases of the junction unmatched. Looked up from germline, CDR1 is SGHTA and CDR2 is FQGTGA. This CDR3 reads CASSFDRDNSPLHF. The CDR3 region has the DNA TGTGCCAGCAGCTTCGACAGGGACAATTCACCCCTCCACTTT. The full variable domain, completed using reference TRBV7-3 and TRBJ1-6, is GAGVSQTPSNKVTEKGKYVELRCDPISGHTALYWYRQSLGQGPEFLIYFQGTGAADDSGLPNDRFFAVRPEGSVSTLKIQRTERGDSAVYLCASSFDRDNSPLHFGNGTRLTVT.

This clone was counted a few times. The chain employs TRBV19 and TRBJ2-1; 8 positions agree with TRBD1. Trimming cost V 4 bases and J 6 bases; bases outside gene matches: 11. Germline loops: CDR1 LNHDA, CDR2 SQIVND (reference sequence). This CDR3 is 16 amino acids long. CDR3 in amino acids: CASSRSLGTGRNEQFF. CDR3 DNA sequence: TGTGCCAGTAGTAGGTCCCTTGGGACAGGCCGCAATGAGCAGTTCTTC. The full variable domain, completed using reference TRBV19 and TRBJ2-1, is DGGITQSPKYLFRKEGQNVTLSCEQNLNHDAMYWYRQDPGQGLRLIYYSQIVNDFQKGDIAEGYSVSREKKESFPLTVTSAQKNPTAFYLCASSRSLGTGRNEQFFGPGTRLTVL.